This T cell receptor beta chain was identified in a study of control samples from healthy donors and cancer patients. Looked up from germline, CDR1 is SEHNR and CDR2 is FQNEAQ (reference sequence). The trim removed 10 bases at V and 8 bases at J, leaving 11 bases unmatched. The CDR3 loop spans 14 amino acids. This clone has a single count. The data were produced by immunoSEQ multiplex PCR, yet TCRdb's version contains in-frame clones alone and is incomplete. Of 100,000 or so clones in the sample, approximately 90% were seen once. This chain uses TRBV7-9 with TRBJ1-6; 7 bases are shared with TRBD1. The source is a woman aged 30 to 39 in good health. Sequencing was done on a sample of blood. In DNA form, the CDR3 reads TGTGCCACCAAGGGGGCCAATGGATATTCACCCCTCCACTTT. It translates to CATKGANGYSPLHF.